Listed here is a single T cell receptor (beta chain). Profiled with immunoSEQ multiplex PCR; TCRdb holds only in-frame clones, not every one. Here the sample spans fewer than 250,000 clones, 86% being singletons. These data originate in a study of blood T cell repertoires in COVID-19. Background on the study: The samples span acute and convalescent COVID-19 from the United States, Italy and Spain. Sources were T cells, B-cell-depleted T cells, or PBMCs; the material itself was cDNA or gDNA.

This TCR was sampled from a woman aged 40 to 49 with acute COVID-19. The specimen was PBMCs or T cells enriched from blood (not recorded which).

CDR3 DNA sequence: TGTGCCAGCAGCTTACGTGGCGGGCCCTACAATGAGCAGTTCTTC. Translation gives CASSLRGGPYNEQFF. This chain joins TRBV7-3 and TRBJ2-1; D is possibly TRBD2 (5 bases). The germline V gene has CDR1 SGHTA and CDR2 FQGTGA. V dropped 2 bases and J dropped 2 bases, with 10 bases sitting between them. This CDR3 is 15 amino acids long.